This TCR beta chain was sequenced for a study of T cells after yellow fever vaccination. Study-wide points: Reappearing after the booster were most of the clones from primary vaccination (around 96% CD4, 85% to 90% CD8).

Germline V gene lookup returns CDR1 MNHNS and CDR2 SASEGT. Trimming cost V 4 bases and J 4 bases; bases outside gene matches: 7. The CDR3 runs 15 residues. Concerning this clonotype itself: Its target is not known.

TCRdb re-analysed the 5' RACE reads in MiXCR, keeping a single row per CDR3 protein. The top ten clones hold roughly a sixth of a sample with 300,000 to 350,000 distinct CDR3 sequences, approximately 8% of them seen once. This TCR derives from a man aged 18 to 30 who received the YFV17D yellow fever vaccine. The J gene is TRBJ1-5, the V gene TRBV6-1; 7 bases are shared with TRBD1. The sample here was PBMCs, taken approximately 40 days after the first yellow fever vaccination. The CDR3 bases are TGTGCCAGCAGTGGTGCAGGGGGGGTTAATCAGCCCCAGCATTTT. Protein: CASSGAGGVNQPQHF.